This T cell receptor beta chain is from a study of T-cell reconstitution after alpha-beta-depleted transplantation in children. For TCRbeta, the library was prepared with unique molecular identifiers. In TCRdb, the PCR reads were re-called with MiXCR into one record per CDR3 protein. This table has 380,000 or so distinct CDR3 sequences, about 14% appearing once. This clonotype was found many times. The CDR3 is made up of 14 amino acids. In germline, CDR1 is MNHEY, CDR2 SVGEGT. After removal of 10 bases from V and 1 base from J, the junction contained 5 bases not matched to a gene. This sequence was found in a human donor who donated a stem cell graft to a child with Fanconi anemia. Material: PBMCs, obtained from the stem cell graft. The gene calls are TRBV6-2 or TRBV6-3 and TRBJ1-1; 11 nucleotides match TRBD1. CDR3: CATGTGGSNTEAFF. Here the CDR3 DNA reads TGTGCCACCGGGACAGGGGGTTCGAACACTGAAGCTTTCTTT.